These T cell receptor beta chains were read from a single sample in a study of blood T cell repertoires in COVID-19. Repertoires were generated with immunoSEQ multiplex PCR, while TCRdb's copy carries only in-frame clones and drops some. The sample has 300,000 to 350,000 clones, 90% seen once; the top ten hold around 0.96%. The specimen was peripheral blood. The receptors shown here come from a woman aged 40 to 50 with COVID-19, enrolled during active disease. Both conserved end residues are part of each CDR3. D genes are given only for firm matches. The listing skips clone size in some rows; elsewhere it reads once, few, many or a size class.

CDR3nt: TGTGCCAGTAGTCGTTCGGGACAGTGGCCCTACGAGCAGTACTTC; CDR3aa: CASSRSGQWPYEQYF; j_gene: TRBJ2-7; abundance: few; v_gene: TRBV19; d_gene: TRBD1
CDR3nt: TGTGCCAGCTCACCGCTCGGACAGGGGCTTAACACTGAAGCTTTCTTT; CDR3aa: CASSPLGQGLNTEAFF; j_gene: TRBJ1-1; abundance: .; v_gene: TRBV18; d_gene: TRBD1
CDR3nt: TGTGCCACCAGCAGAGACACCGGGACTAGCGGATTGACCTCCTACGAGCAGTACTTC; CDR3aa: CATSRDTGTSGLTSYEQYF; j_gene: TRBJ2-7; abundance: .; v_gene: TRBV15; d_gene: TRBD2
CDR3nt: TGTGCCTGTCTCGGACAACATGGAATTTATGGCTACACCTTC; CDR3aa: CACLGQHGIYGYTF; j_gene: TRBJ1-2; abundance: .; v_gene: TRBV30; d_gene: .
CDR3nt: TGTGCCAGCAGTCCACAGGGAGATGGCTACACCTTC; CDR3aa: CASSPQGDGYTF; j_gene: TRBJ1-2; abundance: .; v_gene: TRBV6-5; d_gene: .
CDR3nt: TGTGCCACCAAGGGAGGGAACACCGGGGAGCTGTTTTTT; CDR3aa: CATKGGNTGELFF; j_gene: TRBJ2-2; abundance: .; v_gene: TRBV24-1; d_gene: .
CDR3nt: TGCAGCGTTGAAGGGGTGGGGACTAGCGGCGCCTACGAGCAGTACTTC; CDR3aa: CSVEGVGTSGAYEQYF; j_gene: TRBJ2-7; abundance: .; v_gene: TRBV29-1; d_gene: TRBD2
CDR3nt: TGTGCCATCAGTAGACAGGGGCTGAACACTGAAGCTTTCTTT; CDR3aa: CAISRQGLNTEAFF; j_gene: TRBJ1-1; abundance: .; v_gene: TRBV10-3; d_gene: TRBD1
CDR3nt: TGTGCCAGCAGCCGGACAGGGGGCTCCTACAATGAGCAGTTCTTC; CDR3aa: CASSRTGGSYNEQFF; j_gene: TRBJ2-1; abundance: .; v_gene: TRBV3-1/TRBV3-2; d_gene: TRBD1
CDR3nt: TGTGCCAGCAGGAAACGATCCCCACAGGGGGCTTCACCCCTCCACTTT; CDR3aa: CASRKRSPQGASPLHF; j_gene: TRBJ1-6; abundance: .; v_gene: TRBV6-6; d_gene: TRBD1
CDR3nt: TGTGCCAGCAATTCGCCCGGAAGCGGGAGGGTCTCCTACGAGCAGTACTTC; CDR3aa: CASNSPGSGRVSYEQYF; j_gene: TRBJ2-7; abundance: .; v_gene: TRBV28; d_gene: TRBD2
CDR3nt: TGTGCCAGCAGTCTTACAGGGTCTTCTGAAGCTTTCTTT; CDR3aa: CASSLTGSSEAFF; j_gene: TRBJ1-1; abundance: .; v_gene: TRBV7-9; d_gene: .
CDR3nt: TGTGCCAGCAGTTACCCAAGACAGGGGCCAGATACGCAGTATTTT; CDR3aa: CASSYPRQGPDTQYF; j_gene: TRBJ2-3; abundance: .; v_gene: TRBV6-6; d_gene: TRBD1
CDR3nt: TGTGCCAGCAGTACCGAAAACAGGGGCACAGATACGCAGTATTTT; CDR3aa: CASSTENRGTDTQYF; j_gene: TRBJ2-3; abundance: .; v_gene: TRBV2; d_gene: .
CDR3nt: TGTGCCAGTAGTATGGGACTAGTATCCCTCAATGAGCAGTTCTTC; CDR3aa: CASSMGLVSLNEQFF; j_gene: TRBJ2-1; abundance: .; v_gene: TRBV19; d_gene: TRBD2
CDR3nt: TGTGCCAGCAGTTTATATAAACTCTCTGGGGCCAACGTCCTGACTTTC; CDR3aa: CASSLYKLSGANVLTF; j_gene: TRBJ2-6; abundance: .; v_gene: TRBV6-2/TRBV6-3; d_gene: .
CDR3nt: TGTGCCAGCAGCATATATGGCAGGGAAGATGAAAAACTGTTTTTT; CDR3aa: CASSIYGREDEKLFF; j_gene: TRBJ1-4; abundance: .; v_gene: TRBV7-9; d_gene: .
CDR3nt: TGTGCCAGCACCCCCTCGGGCAGGGGGCTTCGGGGCTACACCTTC; CDR3aa: CASTPSGRGLRGYTF; j_gene: TRBJ1-2; abundance: .; v_gene: TRBV6-2/TRBV6-3; d_gene: TRBD1
CDR3nt: TGTGCCATCACCCAGGGACTAGCGGGTTACGAGCAGTACTTC; CDR3aa: CAITQGLAGYEQYF; j_gene: TRBJ2-7; abundance: .; v_gene: TRBV10-3; d_gene: TRBD2
CDR3nt: TGTGCCAGCAAAGAGATCGCGGGGGCTGAAGCTTTCTTT; CDR3aa: CASKEIAGAEAFF; j_gene: TRBJ1-1; abundance: .; v_gene: TRBV6-5; d_gene: .
CDR3nt: TGTGCCAGCAGCACCGGGACAGGAACAGATACGCAGTATTTT; CDR3aa: CASSTGTGTDTQYF; j_gene: TRBJ2-3; abundance: .; v_gene: TRBV6-4; d_gene: TRBD1
CDR3nt: TGCGCCAGCAGCCAAGATGAGCTAGCAGGAAACAATGAGCAGTTCTTC; CDR3aa: CASSQDELAGNNEQFF; j_gene: TRBJ2-1; abundance: once; v_gene: TRBV4-3; d_gene: .
CDR3nt: TGTGCCAGCAGCCCGCCTAACTCCTACGAGCAGTACTTC; CDR3aa: CASSPPNSYEQYF; j_gene: TRBJ2-7; abundance: .; v_gene: TRBV6-6; d_gene: .
CDR3nt: TGTGCCAGCAGCGGCGTGGGGACAGCCCGTGAAGCTTTCTTT; CDR3aa: CASSGVGTAREAFF; j_gene: TRBJ1-1; abundance: few; v_gene: TRBV5-4; d_gene: TRBD1
CDR3nt: TGTGCCAGCAGCTTGTCCGACAGGGCCTACGAGCAGTACTTC; CDR3aa: CASSLSDRAYEQYF; j_gene: TRBJ2-7; abundance: .; v_gene: TRBV5-6; d_gene: TRBD1
CDR3nt: TGTGCCAGCAGTCCCCGGACAGGAGGTTTCGGAAAACTGTTTTTT; CDR3aa: CASSPRTGGFGKLFF; j_gene: TRBJ1-4; abundance: .; v_gene: TRBV28; d_gene: TRBD1
CDR3nt: TGTGCCATCAGTGAGGGACAGGGCTATGGCTACACCTTC; CDR3aa: CAISEGQGYGYTF; j_gene: TRBJ1-2; abundance: .; v_gene: TRBV10-3; d_gene: TRBD1
CDR3nt: TGTGCCAGCAGGAATAGAGCGGGCGGCACAGATACGCAGTATTTT; CDR3aa: CASRNRAGGTDTQYF; j_gene: TRBJ2-3; abundance: .; v_gene: TRBV6-5; d_gene: .
CDR3nt: TGTGCCAGCCGCGAAGGGCAGGGGTCACACCCAGCTTTCTTT; CDR3aa: CASREGQGSHPAFF; j_gene: TRBJ1-1; abundance: .; v_gene: TRBV28; d_gene: .
CDR3nt: TGTGCCAGCAGCCAATGGTGGGGAGGTCGTTCACCCCTCCACTTT; CDR3aa: CASSQWWGGRSPLHF; j_gene: TRBJ1-6; abundance: few; v_gene: TRBV14; d_gene: .
CDR3nt: TGCGCCAGCAGCCAAGTTTGGACACACCTCGGGACAGATACGCAGTATTTT; CDR3aa: CASSQVWTHLGTDTQYF; j_gene: TRBJ2-3; abundance: .; v_gene: TRBV4-3; d_gene: .
CDR3nt: TGCAGTGCTAGAAGTCCTCCGGGAAACACCTTC; CDR3aa: CSARSPPGNTF; j_gene: TRBJ1-2; abundance: .; v_gene: TRBV20-1; d_gene: .
CDR3nt: TGTGCCAGCAGCGTAGGATTGGGACTAGCGACCGGGGAGCTGTTTTTT; CDR3aa: CASSVGLGLATGELFF; j_gene: TRBJ2-2; abundance: .; v_gene: TRBV9; d_gene: TRBD2
CDR3nt: TGTGCCAGCAGCCACCCCTCTAGCGGGAGCCCCAATGAGCAGTTCTTC; CDR3aa: CASSHPSSGSPNEQFF; j_gene: TRBJ2-1; abundance: .; v_gene: TRBV3-1/TRBV3-2; d_gene: TRBD2
CDR3nt: TGTGCCAGCTCACCAGAGGTGAACACTGAAGCTTTCTTT; CDR3aa: CASSPEVNTEAFF; j_gene: TRBJ1-1; abundance: .; v_gene: TRBV18; d_gene: .
CDR3nt: TGTGCCAGTAGTATGGCAGGACAGGGTCTTTATAGCAATCAGCCCCAGCATTTT; CDR3aa: CASSMAGQGLYSNQPQHF; j_gene: TRBJ1-5; abundance: few; v_gene: TRBV19; d_gene: TRBD1
CDR3nt: TGTGCCAGCAGGGAGACGGGTGAAGCTTTCTTT; CDR3aa: CASRETGEAFF; j_gene: TRBJ1-1; abundance: .; v_gene: TRBV12-3/TRBV12-4; d_gene: .
CDR3nt: TGTGCCAGCAGCAATGGAGGGTGGGAGCAAGAGACCCAGTACTTC; CDR3aa: CASSNGGWEQETQYF; j_gene: TRBJ2-5; abundance: once; v_gene: TRBV28; d_gene: .
CDR3nt: TGTGCCAGTAGTACGGGAGGGGGCCCGTCGTATGGCTACACCTTC; CDR3aa: CASSTGGGPSYGYTF; j_gene: TRBJ1-2; abundance: .; v_gene: TRBV19; d_gene: TRBD1
CDR3nt: TGTGCCAGCAGCGGACAGGGAGTCTCGTATAGCAATCAGCCCCAGCATTTT; CDR3aa: CASSGQGVSYSNQPQHF; j_gene: TRBJ1-5; abundance: .; v_gene: TRBV6-2/TRBV6-3; d_gene: TRBD1
CDR3nt: TGTGCCAGCAGCCTACAGGGGTCTTCCTCAAATCAGCCCCAGCATTTT; CDR3aa: CASSLQGSSSNQPQHF; j_gene: TRBJ1-5; abundance: .; v_gene: TRBV6-6; d_gene: TRBD1
CDR3nt: TGTGCCTGGAGTGTATCGGATACGCAGTATTTT; CDR3aa: CAWSVSDTQYF; j_gene: TRBJ2-3; abundance: .; v_gene: TRBV30; d_gene: .
CDR3nt: TGTGCCAGCAGCTCCTACAGGGGATCGAATGAAAAACTGTTTTTT; CDR3aa: CASSSYRGSNEKLFF; j_gene: TRBJ1-4; abundance: .; v_gene: TRBV11-2; d_gene: TRBD1
CDR3nt: TGTGCCAGTAGTATTCCGGCTAGCGGGGGCAATGAGCAGTTCTTC; CDR3aa: CASSIPASGGNEQFF; j_gene: TRBJ2-1; abundance: .; v_gene: TRBV19; d_gene: TRBD2
CDR3nt: TGTGCCAGCTCACCAAAGACAGTGGATACCGGGGAGCTGTTTTTT; CDR3aa: CASSPKTVDTGELFF; j_gene: TRBJ2-2; abundance: .; v_gene: TRBV18; d_gene: .
CDR3nt: TGTGCCAGCAGCCCCCCGACAGGGGAATATTCACCCCTCCACTTT; CDR3aa: CASSPPTGEYSPLHF; j_gene: TRBJ1-6; abundance: .; v_gene: TRBV28; d_gene: TRBD1
CDR3nt: TGTGCCAGCAGCCAAGACCAGGGAATGTTGAACACTGAAGCTTTCTTT; CDR3aa: CASSQDQGMLNTEAFF; j_gene: TRBJ1-1; abundance: .; v_gene: TRBV14; d_gene: .
CDR3nt: TGTGCCAGCAGCTTAGTAGGACGTACTGGCGGGGAGACCCAGTACTTC; CDR3aa: CASSLVGRTGGETQYF; j_gene: TRBJ2-5; abundance: .; v_gene: TRBV7-2; d_gene: .
CDR3nt: TGTGCCAGCAGCCCCTCTGAGGGGGCAGATACGCAGTATTTT; CDR3aa: CASSPSEGADTQYF; j_gene: TRBJ2-3; abundance: .; v_gene: TRBV7-2; d_gene: .
CDR3nt: TGTGCCAGCAGCGTTCTGCCCGGGGGGCTGGACGAGCAGTACTTC; CDR3aa: CASSVLPGGLDEQYF; j_gene: TRBJ2-7; abundance: once; v_gene: TRBV9; d_gene: .
CDR3nt: TGCGCCAGCAGCCAGGCCAGCGGATACAATGAGCAGTTCTTC; CDR3aa: CASSQASGYNEQFF; j_gene: TRBJ2-1; abundance: .; v_gene: TRBV5-1; d_gene: .
CDR3nt: TGTGCCAGCAGCCAAGCCTCGCAGGGGAGAGGGGACACTGAAGCTTTCTTT; CDR3aa: CASSQASQGRGDTEAFF; j_gene: TRBJ1-1; abundance: .; v_gene: TRBV4-2; d_gene: .
CDR3nt: TGTGCCAGTAGTATCGTGTCGGGGGTGACTGAAGCTTTCTTT; CDR3aa: CASSIVSGVTEAFF; j_gene: TRBJ1-1; abundance: .; v_gene: TRBV19; d_gene: .
CDR3nt: TGTGCCAGCAGCTTTAGGGGGCAGGGGATAGAGAACACTGAAGCTTTCTTT; CDR3aa: CASSFRGQGIENTEAFF; j_gene: TRBJ1-1; abundance: few; v_gene: TRBV7-9; d_gene: TRBD1
CDR3nt: TGTGCCAGCAGCCAAGATCCCGCCTCGGGGAATTCACCCCTCCACTTT; CDR3aa: CASSQDPASGNSPLHF; j_gene: TRBJ1-6; abundance: .; v_gene: TRBV4-2; d_gene: .
CDR3nt: TGCGCCAGCAGCCAAATGACAGGGTATAATTCACCCCTCCACTTT; CDR3aa: CASSQMTGYNSPLHF; j_gene: TRBJ1-6; abundance: .; v_gene: TRBV4-3; d_gene: TRBD1